These T cell receptor beta chains were read from a single sample in a study of T cells in Graves' hyperthyroidism and ophthalmopathy. TCRdb fed the multiplex PCR reads into MiXCR, producing one record per CDR3 protein. In the table there are about 600,000 distinct CDR3 sequences, roughly 15% of which are singletons. Sequencing input: blood. These TCRs come from a woman between 35 and 50 years old with Graves' ophthalmopathy. Each CDR3 is given with its conserved first and last residue. Each record gives: clone size, V gene, D gene, J gene, CDR3 protein, CDR3 DNA. D genes are given only for firm matches. The size field is filled for only some rows; it gives once, few, many or a size class.

few	TRBV4-1	NA	TRBJ1-2	CASRQEHRVNYGYTF	TGCGCCAGCAGACAAGAACACAGGGTCAACTATGGCTACACCTTC
many	TRBV10-3	NA	TRBJ1-5	CAISDRDSNQPQHF	TGTGCCATCAGTGACAGGGATAGCAATCAGCCCCAGCATTTT
many	TRBV5-1	NA	TRBJ2-1	CASTLGASTNEQFF	TGCGCCAGCACCCTTGGAGCCTCGACAAACGAGCAGTTCTTC
few	TRBV30	NA	TRBJ1-3	CAWSSSGSGNTIYF	TGTGCCTGGAGTTCGTCGGGCTCTGGAAACACCATATATTTT
many	TRBV28	NA	TRBJ2-1	CASSTNSIAPPYNEQFF	TGTGCCAGCAGTACCAACTCTATAGCGCCCCCCTACAATGAGCAGTTCTTC
many	TRBV20-1	NA	TRBJ1-6	CSARGQANSPLHF	TGCAGTGCTAGGGGGCAGGCGAATTCACCCCTCCACTTT
few	TRBV20-1	NA	TRBJ2-2	CSAGPWDGELFF	TGCAGTGCCGGCCCTTGGGACGGGGAGCTGTTTTTT
NA	TRBV25-1	NA	TRBJ1-2	CASSGGRMYGYTF	TGTGCCAGCAGTGGTGGCAGGATGTATGGCTACACCTTC
many	TRBV29-1	TRBD2	TRBJ2-1	CSVRGVASGRGDNEQFF	TGCAGCGTCAGAGGGGTGGCTAGCGGGAGGGGGGACAATGAGCAGTTCTTC
many	TRBV2	TRBD1	TRBJ1-1	CASSTGPNTEAFF	TGTGCCAGTTCGACAGGGCCGAACACTGAAGCTTTCTTT
many	TRBV3-1	TRBD2	TRBJ2-1	CASSQDRLAGVNEQFF	TGTGCCAGCAGCCAAGATCGACTAGCGGGGGTCAATGAGCAGTTCTTC
many	TRBV2	NA	TRBJ2-5	CASRIMETQYF	TGTGCCAGCCGGATCATGGAGACCCAGTACTTC
NA	TRBV27	NA	TRBJ2-7	CASKSTGAPTGEQYF	TGTGCCAGCAAGTCTACCGGGGCTCCGACGGGGGAGCAGTACTTC
NA	TRBV19	NA	TRBJ1-4	CASSNQGIKATNEKLFF	TGTGCCAGTAGTAATCAGGGGATAAAGGCAACTAATGAAAAACTGTTTTTT
many	TRBV28	NA	TRBJ1-2	CASSSSAELYGYTF	TGTGCCAGCAGTAGCTCCGCAGAACTCTATGGCTACACCTTC
few	TRBV6-1	NA	TRBJ2-7	CASSSTNYEQYF	TGTGCCAGCAGTTCGACAAACTACGAGCAGTACTTC
many	TRBV20-1	TRBD2	TRBJ2-1	CSANPPTSGYNEQFF	TGCAGTGCTAACCCTCCTACTAGCGGCTACAATGAGCAGTTCTTC
few	TRBV6-1	NA	TRBJ1-1	CASSEALHGGTEAFF	TGTGCCAGCAGTGAAGCGCTTCATGGGGGCACTGAAGCTTTCTTT
many	TRBV11-2	NA	TRBJ2-3	CASTPDPTNADTQYF	TGTGCCAGCACCCCCGACCCGACGAATGCAGATACGCAGTATTTT
few	TRBV6-1	TRBD1	TRBJ1-6	CASSPRGGRASYNSPLHF	TGTGCCAGCAGCCCGCGAGGGGGCCGGGCCTCCTATAATTCACCCCTCCACTTT
many	TRBV2	NA	TRBJ1-2	CASSEEGWGSTGYTF	TGTGCCAGCAGTGAAGAGGGCTGGGGGTCTACTGGCTACACCTTC
many	TRBV11-2	NA	TRBJ1-1	CASRPGGEGTEAFF	TGTGCCAGCAGGCCGGGGGGAGAGGGCACTGAAGCTTTCTTT
NA	TRBV2	NA	TRBJ2-1	CASSESPGDSEQFF	TGTGCCAGCAGTGAAAGTCCGGGAGACAGTGAGCAGTTCTTC
once	TRBV7-3	NA	TRBJ2-3	CASSSSSSDTQYF	TGTGCCAGCAGCTCCTCTTCCTCAGATACGCAGTATTTT
medium-sized	TRBV2	TRBD2	TRBJ2-1	CASTKSGSSYNEQFF	TGTGCCAGCACCAAAAGCGGGAGCTCCTACAATGAGCAGTTCTTC
many	TRBV6-1	NA	TRBJ1-1	CASSESGGAREAFF	TGTGCCAGCAGTGAATCTGGAGGGGCTCGTGAAGCTTTCTTT
NA	TRBV5-1	TRBD2	TRBJ2-1	CASSVFSGGANNEQFF	TGCGCCAGCAGCGTGTTTAGCGGGGGGGCTAACAATGAGCAGTTCTTC
few	TRBV12-3/TRBV12-4	NA	TRBJ1-2	CASTWTARYGYTF	TGTGCCAGCACCTGGACAGCCCGCTATGGCTACACCTTC
many	TRBV29-1	TRBD2	TRBJ2-3	CSVDPSGTRTDTQYF	TGCAGCGTTGACCCTAGCGGTACTCGCACAGATACGCAGTATTTT
many	TRBV3-1	TRBD1	TRBJ1-1	CASSQAGGDKAFF	TGTGCCAGCAGCCAAGCAGGGGGAGATAAAGCTTTCTTT
NA	TRBV7-4	NA	TRBJ1-5	CASSLIVNQPQHF	TGTGCCAGCAGCTTGATAGTCAATCAGCCCCAGCATTTT
few	TRBV2	NA	TRBJ2-4	CASMEGTKNIQYF	TGTGCCAGCATGGAGGGTACAAAAAACATTCAGTACTTC
NA	TRBV27	TRBD1	TRBJ2-1	CASSRPGQGGNEQFF	TGTGCCAGCAGTCGTCCGGGACAGGGAGGGAATGAGCAGTTCTTC